This passage covers 8 T cell receptor beta chains from one sample sequenced in a study of blood T cells in healthy people across ages. A second roughly 7 to 11 cycle PCR used barcoded and J-beta primers. TCRdb reprocessed the 5' RACE reads with MiXCR, giving one entry per CDR3 protein. The sample includes hundreds of thousands of distinct CDR3 sequences, around 21% seen only once; the top ten take 3.5% to 4%. The sequenced sample was blood. These receptors originate from a man aged 65 to 79 in good health.

This clonotype was counted a few times. The J gene is TRBJ2-5, the V gene TRBV6-5; tentatively, D is TRBD1 (7 bases). CDR1 is MNHEY and CDR2 is SVGAGI in the germline V gene. Trimming took off 2 bases at V and 3 bases at J, with 13 bases between the two ends. The CDR3 contains 15 residues. This CDR3 reads CASSYTSRGEETQYF. The CDR3 nucleotides are TGTGCCAGCAGTTACACGAGCAGGGGGGAAGAGACCCAGTACTTC.

The rearrangement links TRBV12-3 or TRBV12-4 to TRBJ2-7, with 8 bases matching TRBD2. Trimming at V came to 6 bases and at J to 6 bases, leaving 7 bases not matched to a gene. The length of the CDR3 is 13 residues. CDR3 residues: CASRSGTSPEQYF. CDR3 coding DNA: TGTGCCAGCAGATCCGGGACTAGTCCCGAGCAGTACTTC.

This sequence joins TRBV20-1 and TRBJ2-2; the D is unclear. Per the germline V gene, CDR1 is DFQATT and CDR2 is SNEGSKA (reference sequence). The V end was cut by 0 bases, the J end by 7 bases, with 9 bases between. The CDR3 has 13 amino acids. The CDR3 DNA reads as TGCAGTGCTAGAGATAGCCACCGCGGGGAGCTGTTTTTT. Protein product: CSARDSHRGELFF.

This clonotype was counted between two and nine times. V usage is TRBV9 and J usage is TRBJ2-5; D is perhaps TRBD1 (5 bases). Trimming cost V 0 bases and J 3 bases, with 9 bases left between them. The CDR3 has 14 amino acids. The V gene's germline CDR1 is SGDLS and CDR2 YYNGEE. The CDR3 reads CASSVAAREETQYF. The DNA of the CDR3 is TGTGCCAGCAGCGTAGCTGCCAGGGAAGAGACCCAGTACTTC.

In its sample, this clonotype was seen many times. For the CDR3, the DNA is TGTGCCAGCTGGACGGAAAGCTCCTACGAGCAGTACTTC. Protein: CASWTESSYEQYF. The chain joins TRBV28 to TRBJ2-7; D is uncertain. CDR1 and CDR2 (germline): MDHEN, SYDVKM. The CDR3 totals 13 residues. V shed 8 bases and J shed 0 bases, with 11 bases lying between them.

V usage is TRBV2 and J usage is TRBJ2-7; tentatively, D is TRBD2 (5 bases). The CDR3 loop spans 14 amino acids. Trimming pared 4 bases from V and 0 bases from J, leaving 10 bases between. The V gene's germline CDR1 is SNHLY and CDR2 FYNNEI. CDR3 nucleotides: TGTGCCAGCAGTGGAGGGCACAGCTCCTACGAGCAGTACTTC. Translating gives CASSGGHSSYEQYF.

The chain has TRBV12-3 or TRBV12-4 and TRBJ1-1; 8 bases line up with TRBD1. The CDR3 contains 14 residues. J lost 3 bases, V lost 5 bases, and 5 bases had no gene match. CDR3: CASSITGGDTEAFF. The CDR3 bases are TGTGCCAGCAGTATCACAGGGGGGGACACTGAAGCTTTCTTT.

The sample holds a few counts of this clonotype. The V call is TRBV4-1, the J call TRBJ2-1; TRBD2 agrees at 12 bases. Trimming cost V 0 bases and J 8 bases; bases outside gene matches: 8. This CDR3 has 17 amino acids. Germline V gives CDR1 MGHRA, CDR2 YSYEKL. The CDR3 bases are TGCGCCAGCAGCCAAGATCCTAGCGGGAGGGGTATGGATGAGCAGTTCTTC. Translated, it gives CASSQDPSGRGMDEQFF.